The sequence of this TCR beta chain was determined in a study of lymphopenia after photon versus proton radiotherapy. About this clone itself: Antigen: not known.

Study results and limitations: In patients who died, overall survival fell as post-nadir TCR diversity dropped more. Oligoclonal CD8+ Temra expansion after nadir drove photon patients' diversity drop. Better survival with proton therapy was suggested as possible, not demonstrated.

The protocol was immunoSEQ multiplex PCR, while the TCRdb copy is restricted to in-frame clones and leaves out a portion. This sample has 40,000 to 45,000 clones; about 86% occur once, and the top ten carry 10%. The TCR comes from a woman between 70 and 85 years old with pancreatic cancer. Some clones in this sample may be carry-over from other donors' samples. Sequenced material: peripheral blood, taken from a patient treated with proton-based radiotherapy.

The CDR3 reads CASSRTSGSAGETQYF. The CDR3 DNA is TGTGCCAGCAGTAGGACTAGCGGGAGTGCGGGGGAGACCCAGTACTTC. The chain couples TRBV6-6 to TRBJ2-5; TRBD2 matches at 13 bases. Per germline, CDR1 MNHNY and CDR2 SVGAGI (reference sequence). Trimming took 5 bases from V and 5 from J; bases not matched to a gene: 8. CDR3 length equals 16 residues.